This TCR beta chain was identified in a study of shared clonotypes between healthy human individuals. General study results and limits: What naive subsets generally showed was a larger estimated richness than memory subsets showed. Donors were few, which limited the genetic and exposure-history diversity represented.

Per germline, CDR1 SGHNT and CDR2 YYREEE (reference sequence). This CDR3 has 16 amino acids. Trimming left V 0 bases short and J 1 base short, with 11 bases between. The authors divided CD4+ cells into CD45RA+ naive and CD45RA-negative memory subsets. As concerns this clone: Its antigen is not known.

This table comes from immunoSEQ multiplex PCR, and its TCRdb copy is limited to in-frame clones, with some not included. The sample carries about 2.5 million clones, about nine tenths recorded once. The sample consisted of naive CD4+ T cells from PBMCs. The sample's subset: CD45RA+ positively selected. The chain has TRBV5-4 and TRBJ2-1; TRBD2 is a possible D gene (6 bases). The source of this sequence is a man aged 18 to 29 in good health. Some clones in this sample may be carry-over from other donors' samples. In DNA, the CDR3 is TGTGCCAGCAGCTTGGGGGGCGGGAAATCCTACAATGAGCAGTTCTTC. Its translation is CASSLGGGKSYNEQFF.